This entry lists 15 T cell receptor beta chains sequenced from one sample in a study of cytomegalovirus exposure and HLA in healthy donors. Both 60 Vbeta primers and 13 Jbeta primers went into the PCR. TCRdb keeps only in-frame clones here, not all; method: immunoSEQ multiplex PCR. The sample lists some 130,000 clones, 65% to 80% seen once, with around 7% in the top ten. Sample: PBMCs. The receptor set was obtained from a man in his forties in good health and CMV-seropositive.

In DNA, the CDR3 is TGTGCCAGCAGCCTGATGCCTACAGGGTACTATGGCTACACCTTC. Amino acids: CASSLMPTGYYGYTF. The V and J genes are TRBV5-6 and TRBJ1-2, with a tentative D call TRBD1 (6 bases). The V gene lost 4 bases and the J gene lost 3 bases, with 16 bases spanning the gap. Germline loops: CDR1 SGHDT, CDR2 YYEEEE. This CDR3 has 15 residues.

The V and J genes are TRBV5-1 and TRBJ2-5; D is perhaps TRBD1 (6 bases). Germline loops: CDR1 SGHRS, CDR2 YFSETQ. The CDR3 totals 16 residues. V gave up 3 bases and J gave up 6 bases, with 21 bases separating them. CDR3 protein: CASSSPGPGAGKTQYF. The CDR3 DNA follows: TGCGCCAGCAGCTCCCCAGGGCCAGGGGCCGGAAAGACCCAGTACTTC.

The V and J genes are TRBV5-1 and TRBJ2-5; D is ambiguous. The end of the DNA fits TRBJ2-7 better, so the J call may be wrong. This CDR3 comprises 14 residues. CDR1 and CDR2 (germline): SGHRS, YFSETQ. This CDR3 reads CASSLQRLTYEQYF. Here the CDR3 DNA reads TGCGCCAGCAGCCTCCAACGGCTGACATACGAGCAGTACTTC.

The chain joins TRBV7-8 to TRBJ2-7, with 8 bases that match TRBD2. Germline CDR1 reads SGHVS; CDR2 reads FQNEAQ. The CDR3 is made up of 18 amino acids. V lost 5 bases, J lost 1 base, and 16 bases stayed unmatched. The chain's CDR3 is CASSPRTYSGGMSYEQYF. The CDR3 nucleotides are TGTGCCAGCAGCCCCCGGACTTACAGCGGGGGCATGTCCTACGAGCAGTACTTC.

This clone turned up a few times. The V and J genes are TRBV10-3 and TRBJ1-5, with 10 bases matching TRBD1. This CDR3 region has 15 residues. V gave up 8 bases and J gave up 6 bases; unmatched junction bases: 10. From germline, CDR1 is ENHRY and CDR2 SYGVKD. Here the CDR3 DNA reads TGTGCCATCGGCCGGGACAGGGGCGGGGGTCAGCCCCAGCATTTT. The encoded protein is CAIGRDRGGGQPQHF.

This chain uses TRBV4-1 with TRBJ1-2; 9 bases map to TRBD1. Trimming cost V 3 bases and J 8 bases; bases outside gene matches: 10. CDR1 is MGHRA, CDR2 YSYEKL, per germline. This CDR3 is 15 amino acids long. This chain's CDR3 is CASSQGDRVFGGYTF. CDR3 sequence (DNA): TGCGCCAGCAGCCAGGGGGACAGGGTTTTTGGAGGCTACACCTTC.

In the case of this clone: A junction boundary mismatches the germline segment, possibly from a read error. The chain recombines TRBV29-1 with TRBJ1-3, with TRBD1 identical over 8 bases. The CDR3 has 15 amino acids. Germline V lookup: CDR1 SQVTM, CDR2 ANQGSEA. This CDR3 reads CSVDAGGAFGDTIYF. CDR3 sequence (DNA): TGCAGCGTTGACGCAGGGGGCGCTTTTGGAGACACCATATATTTT.

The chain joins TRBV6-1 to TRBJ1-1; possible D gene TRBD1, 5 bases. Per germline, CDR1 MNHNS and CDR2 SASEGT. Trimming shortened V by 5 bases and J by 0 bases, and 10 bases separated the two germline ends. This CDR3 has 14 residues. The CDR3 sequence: CASSYSGMNTEAFF. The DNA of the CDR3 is TGTGCCAGCAGTTATTCAGGGATGAACACTGAAGCTTTCTTT.

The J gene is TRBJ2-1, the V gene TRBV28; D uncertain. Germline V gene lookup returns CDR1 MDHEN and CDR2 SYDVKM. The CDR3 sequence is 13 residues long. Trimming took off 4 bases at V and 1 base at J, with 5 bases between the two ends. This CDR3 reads CASSSPSYNEQFF. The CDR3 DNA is TGTGCCAGCAGTTCCCCTTCCTACAATGAGCAGTTCTTC.

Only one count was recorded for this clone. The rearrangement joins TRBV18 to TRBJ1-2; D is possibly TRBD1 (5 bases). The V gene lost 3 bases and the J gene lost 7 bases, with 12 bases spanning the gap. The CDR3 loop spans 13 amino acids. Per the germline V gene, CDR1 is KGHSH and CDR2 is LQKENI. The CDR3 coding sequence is TGTGCCAGCTCACCTGGGACGGGACTTGGCTACACCTTC. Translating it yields CASSPGTGLGYTF. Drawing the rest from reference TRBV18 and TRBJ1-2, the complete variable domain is NAGVMQNPRHLVRRRGQEARLRCSPMKGHSHVYWYRQLPEEGLKFMVYLQKENIIDESGMPKERFSAEFPKEGPSILRIQQVVRGDSAAYFCASSPGTGLGYTFGSGTRLTVV.

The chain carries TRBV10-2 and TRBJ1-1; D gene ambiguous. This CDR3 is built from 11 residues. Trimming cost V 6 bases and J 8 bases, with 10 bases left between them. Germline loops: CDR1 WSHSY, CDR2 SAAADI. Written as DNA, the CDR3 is TGCGCCAGCAGGGCCGGCGGAGAAGCTTTCTTT. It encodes CASRAGGEAFF.

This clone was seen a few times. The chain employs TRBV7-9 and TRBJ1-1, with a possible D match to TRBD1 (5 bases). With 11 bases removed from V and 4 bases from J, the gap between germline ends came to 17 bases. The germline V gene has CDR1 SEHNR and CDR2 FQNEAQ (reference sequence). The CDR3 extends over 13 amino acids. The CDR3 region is CASREVGGTEAFF. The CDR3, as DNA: TGTGCCTCCCGAGAAGTGGGGGGCACTGAAGCTTTCTTT.

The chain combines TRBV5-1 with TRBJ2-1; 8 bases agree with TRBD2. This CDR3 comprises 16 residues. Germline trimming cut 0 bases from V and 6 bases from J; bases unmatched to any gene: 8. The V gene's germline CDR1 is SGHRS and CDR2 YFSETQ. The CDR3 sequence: CASSLASGLVSNEQFF. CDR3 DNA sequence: TGCGCCAGCAGCTTGGCGTCGGGACTAGTCTCCAATGAGCAGTTCTTC.

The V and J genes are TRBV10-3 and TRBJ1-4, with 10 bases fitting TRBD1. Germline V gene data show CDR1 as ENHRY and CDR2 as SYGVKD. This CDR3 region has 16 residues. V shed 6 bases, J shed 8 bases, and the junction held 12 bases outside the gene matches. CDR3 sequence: CAISDTTGTGVEKLFF. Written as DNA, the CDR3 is TGTGCCATCAGCGATACGACCGGGACAGGGGTAGAAAAACTGTTTTTT.

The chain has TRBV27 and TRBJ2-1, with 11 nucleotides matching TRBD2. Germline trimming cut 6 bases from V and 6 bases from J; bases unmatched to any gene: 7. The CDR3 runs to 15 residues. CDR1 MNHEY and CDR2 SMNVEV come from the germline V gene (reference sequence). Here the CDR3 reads CASSQLAGVGNEQFF. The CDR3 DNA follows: TGTGCCAGCAGCCAACTAGCGGGAGTCGGCAATGAGCAGTTCTTC.